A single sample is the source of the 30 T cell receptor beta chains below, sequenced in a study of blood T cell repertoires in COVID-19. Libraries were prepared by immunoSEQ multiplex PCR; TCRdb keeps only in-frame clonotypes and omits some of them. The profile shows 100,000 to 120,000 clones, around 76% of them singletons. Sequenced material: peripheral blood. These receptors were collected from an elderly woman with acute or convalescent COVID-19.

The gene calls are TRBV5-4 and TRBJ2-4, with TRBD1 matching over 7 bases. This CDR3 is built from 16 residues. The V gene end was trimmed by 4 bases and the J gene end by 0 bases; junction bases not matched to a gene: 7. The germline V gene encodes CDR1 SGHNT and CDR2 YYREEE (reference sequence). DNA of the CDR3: TGTGCCAGCAGCGAGGGGACAGCCCTAGCCAAAAACATTCAGTACTTC. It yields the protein CASSEGTALAKNIQYF.

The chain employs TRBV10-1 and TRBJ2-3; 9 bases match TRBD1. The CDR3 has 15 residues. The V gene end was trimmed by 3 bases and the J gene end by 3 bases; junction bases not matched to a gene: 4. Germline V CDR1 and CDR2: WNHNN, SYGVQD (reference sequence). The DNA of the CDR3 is TGCGCCAGCAGTGATCGACAGGGGGGAACAGATACGCAGTATTTT. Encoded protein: CASSDRQGGTDTQYF.

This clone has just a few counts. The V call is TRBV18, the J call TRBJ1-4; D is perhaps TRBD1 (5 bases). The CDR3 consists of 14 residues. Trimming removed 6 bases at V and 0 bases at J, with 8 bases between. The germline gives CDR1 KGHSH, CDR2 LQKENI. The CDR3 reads CASSQGATNEKLFF. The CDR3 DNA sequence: TGTGCCAGCTCGCAGGGTGCAACTAATGAAAAACTGTTTTTT.

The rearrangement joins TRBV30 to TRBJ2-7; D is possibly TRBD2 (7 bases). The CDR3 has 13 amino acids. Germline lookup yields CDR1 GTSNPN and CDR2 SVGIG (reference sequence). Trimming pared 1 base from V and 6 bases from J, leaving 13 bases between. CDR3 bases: TGTGCCTGGAGTGCGGGGGGCGCGTCCGAGCAGTACTTC. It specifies CAWSAGGASEQYF.

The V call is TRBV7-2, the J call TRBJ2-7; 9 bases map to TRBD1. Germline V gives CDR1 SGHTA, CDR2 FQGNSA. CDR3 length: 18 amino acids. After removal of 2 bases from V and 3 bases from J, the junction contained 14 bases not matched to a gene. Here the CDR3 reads CASSLRGHTGGRGYEQYF. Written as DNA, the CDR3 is TGTGCCAGCAGCTTACGAGGACACACAGGGGGCAGGGGCTACGAGCAGTACTTC.

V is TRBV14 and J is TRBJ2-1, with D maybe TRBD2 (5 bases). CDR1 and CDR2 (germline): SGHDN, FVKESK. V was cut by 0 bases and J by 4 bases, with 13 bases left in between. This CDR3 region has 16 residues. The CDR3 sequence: CASSQDLRDRYNEQFF. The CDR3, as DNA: TGTGCCAGCAGCCAAGATCTCCGGGATCGGTACAATGAGCAGTTCTTC. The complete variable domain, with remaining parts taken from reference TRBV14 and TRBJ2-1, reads EAGVTQFPSHSVIEKGQTVTLRCDPISGHDNLYWYRRVMGKEIKFLLHFVKESKQDESGMPNNRFLAERTGGTYSTLKVQPAELEDSGVYFCASSQDLRDRYNEQFFGPGTRLTVL.

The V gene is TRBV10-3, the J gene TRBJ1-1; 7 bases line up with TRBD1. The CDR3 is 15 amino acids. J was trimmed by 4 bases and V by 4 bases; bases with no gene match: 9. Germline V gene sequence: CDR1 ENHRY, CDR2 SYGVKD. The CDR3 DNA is TGTGCCATCAGTGGGGCAAGGGACAGCCGCACTGAAGCTTTCTTT. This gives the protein CAISGARDSRTEAFF.

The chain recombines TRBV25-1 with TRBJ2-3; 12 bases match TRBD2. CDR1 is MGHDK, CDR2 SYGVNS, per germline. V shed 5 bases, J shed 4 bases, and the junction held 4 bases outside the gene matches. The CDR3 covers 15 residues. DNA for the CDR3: TGTGCCAGCAGTAACCTAGCGGGGGGGCCAGATACGCAGTATTTT. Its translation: CASSNLAGGPDTQYF.

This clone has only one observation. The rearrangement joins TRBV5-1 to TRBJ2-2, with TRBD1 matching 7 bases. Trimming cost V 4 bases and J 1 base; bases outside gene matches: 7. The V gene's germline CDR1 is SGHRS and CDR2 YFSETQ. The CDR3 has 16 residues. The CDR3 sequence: CASSAIRTGNTGELFF. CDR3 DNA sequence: TGCGCCAGCAGCGCGATTCGGACAGGGAACACCGGGGAGCTGTTTTTT.

CDR3 sequence (DNA): TGTGCCAGCAGTTTCCGGACTACCTTAGCCAAAAACATTCAGTACTTC. Translation gives CASSFRTTLAKNIQYF. The chain recombines TRBV28 with TRBJ2-4; perhaps TRBD2 as D (6 bases). CDR1 is MDHEN and CDR2 is SYDVKM in the germline V gene. The CDR3 is 16 residues long. The V end was cut by 3 bases, the J end by 0 bases, with 12 bases between. The complete variable domain, with remaining parts taken from reference TRBV28 and TRBJ2-4, reads DVKVTQSSRYLVKRTGEKVFLECVQDMDHENMFWYRQDPGLGLRLIYFSYDVKMKEKGDIPEGYSVSREKKERFSLILESASTNQTSMYLCASSFRTTLAKNIQYFGAGTRLSVL.

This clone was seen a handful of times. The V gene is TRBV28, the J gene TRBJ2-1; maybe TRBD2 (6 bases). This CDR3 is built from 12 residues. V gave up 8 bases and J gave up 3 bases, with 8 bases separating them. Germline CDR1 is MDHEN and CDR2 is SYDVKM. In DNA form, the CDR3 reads TGTGCCAGCGTCGGGGGCTACAATGAGCAGTTCTTC. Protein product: CASVGGYNEQFF.

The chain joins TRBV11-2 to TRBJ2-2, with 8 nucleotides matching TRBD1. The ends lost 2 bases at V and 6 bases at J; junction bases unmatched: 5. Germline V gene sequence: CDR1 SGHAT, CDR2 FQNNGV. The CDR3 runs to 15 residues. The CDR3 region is CASSLSGQVPGELFF. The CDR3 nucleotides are TGTGCCAGCAGCTTATCGGGACAGGTCCCCGGGGAGCTGTTTTTT.

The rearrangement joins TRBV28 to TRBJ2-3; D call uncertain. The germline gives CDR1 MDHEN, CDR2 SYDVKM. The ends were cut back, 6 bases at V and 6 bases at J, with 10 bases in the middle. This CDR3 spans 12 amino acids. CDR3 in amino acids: CASRPSVDTQYF. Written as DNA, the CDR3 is TGTGCCAGCAGGCCCAGCGTGGATACGCAGTATTTT.

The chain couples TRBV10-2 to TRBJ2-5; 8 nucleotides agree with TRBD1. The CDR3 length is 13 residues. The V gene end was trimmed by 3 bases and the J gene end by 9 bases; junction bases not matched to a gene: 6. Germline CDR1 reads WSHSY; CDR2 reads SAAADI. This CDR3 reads CASSDRGLGAQYF. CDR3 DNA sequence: TGCGCCAGCAGTGACAGGGGGCTAGGGGCCCAGTACTTC.

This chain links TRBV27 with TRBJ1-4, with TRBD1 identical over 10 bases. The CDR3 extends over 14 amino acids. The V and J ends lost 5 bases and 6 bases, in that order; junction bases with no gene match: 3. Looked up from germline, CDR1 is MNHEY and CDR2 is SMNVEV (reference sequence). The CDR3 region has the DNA TGTGCCAGCAGTCGGGACAGGGGATATGAAAAACTGTTTTTT. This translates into CASSRDRGYEKLFF.

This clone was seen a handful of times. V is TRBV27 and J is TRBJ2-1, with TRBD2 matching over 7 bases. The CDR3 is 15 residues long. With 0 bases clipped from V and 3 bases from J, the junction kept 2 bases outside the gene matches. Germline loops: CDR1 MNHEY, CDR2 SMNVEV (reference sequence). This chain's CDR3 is CASSLSTGGYNEQFF. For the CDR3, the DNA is TGTGCCAGCAGTTTATCAACGGGGGGCTACAATGAGCAGTTCTTC.

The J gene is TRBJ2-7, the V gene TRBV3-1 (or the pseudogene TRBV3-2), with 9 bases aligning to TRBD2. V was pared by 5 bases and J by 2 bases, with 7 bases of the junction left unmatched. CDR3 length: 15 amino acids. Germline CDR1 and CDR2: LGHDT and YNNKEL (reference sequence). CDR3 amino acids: CASSKGAGGTYEQYF. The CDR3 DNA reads TGTGCCAGCAGCAAAGGGGCGGGAGGGACCTACGAGCAGTACTTC.

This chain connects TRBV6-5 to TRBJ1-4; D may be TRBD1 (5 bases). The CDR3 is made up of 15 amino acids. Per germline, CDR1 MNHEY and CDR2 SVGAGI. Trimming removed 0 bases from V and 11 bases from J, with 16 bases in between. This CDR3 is CASSYSRDGLLKLFF. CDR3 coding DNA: TGTGCCAGCAGTTACTCGAGGGACGGACTATTGAAACTGTTTTTT.

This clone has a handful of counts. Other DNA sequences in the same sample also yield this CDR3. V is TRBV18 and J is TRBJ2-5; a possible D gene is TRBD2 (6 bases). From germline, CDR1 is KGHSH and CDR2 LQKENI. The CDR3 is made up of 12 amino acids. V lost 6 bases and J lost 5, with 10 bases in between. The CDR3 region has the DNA TGTGCCAGCTCCCCAGCGGGTGAGACCCAGTACTTC. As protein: CASSPAGETQYF.

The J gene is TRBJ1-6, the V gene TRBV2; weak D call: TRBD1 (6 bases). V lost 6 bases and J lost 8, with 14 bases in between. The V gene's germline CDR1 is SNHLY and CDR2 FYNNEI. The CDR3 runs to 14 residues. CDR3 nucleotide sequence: TGTGCCAGCAGGATACAGGGTTCGGATTCACCCCTCCACTTT. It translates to CASRIQGSDSPLHF.

CDR3 loop: CASSLQIAKNIQYF. The CDR3 region has the DNA TGTGCCAGCAGCTTGCAAATAGCCAAAAACATTCAGTACTTC. This chain uses TRBV5-6 with TRBJ2-4; D is undetermined. V was clipped by 1 base and J by 0 bases, with 5 bases between them. Germline lookup yields CDR1 SGHDT and CDR2 YYEEEE. The CDR3 sequence is 14 residues long.

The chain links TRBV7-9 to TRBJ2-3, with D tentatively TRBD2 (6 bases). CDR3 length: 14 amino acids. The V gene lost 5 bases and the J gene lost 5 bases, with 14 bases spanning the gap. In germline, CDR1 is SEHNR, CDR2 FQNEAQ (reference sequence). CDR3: CASSPASVKDTQYF. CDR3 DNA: TGTGCCAGCAGCCCGGCTAGCGTTAAAGATACGCAGTATTTT.

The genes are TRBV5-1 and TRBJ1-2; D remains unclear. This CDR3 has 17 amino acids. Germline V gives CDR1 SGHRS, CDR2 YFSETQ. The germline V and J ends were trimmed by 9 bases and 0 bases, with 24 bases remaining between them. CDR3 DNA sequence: TGCGCCACACCAAACTTTTCCCAGGTGCGTACTAACTATGGCTACACCTTC. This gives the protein CATPNFSQVRTNYGYTF.

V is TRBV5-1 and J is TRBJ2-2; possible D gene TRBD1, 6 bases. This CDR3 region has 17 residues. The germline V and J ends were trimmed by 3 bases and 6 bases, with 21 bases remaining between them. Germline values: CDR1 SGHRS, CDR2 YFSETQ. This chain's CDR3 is CASSSRSTGRGAGELFF. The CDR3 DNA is TGCGCCAGCAGCTCAAGAAGTACAGGGCGAGGCGCCGGGGAGCTGTTTTTT. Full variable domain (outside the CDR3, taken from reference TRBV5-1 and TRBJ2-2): KAGVTQTPRYLIKTRGQQVTLSCSPISGHRSVSWYQQTPGQGLQFLFEYFSETQRNKGNFPGRFSGRQFSNSRSEMNVSTLELGDSALYLCASSSRSTGRGAGELFFGEGSRLTVL.

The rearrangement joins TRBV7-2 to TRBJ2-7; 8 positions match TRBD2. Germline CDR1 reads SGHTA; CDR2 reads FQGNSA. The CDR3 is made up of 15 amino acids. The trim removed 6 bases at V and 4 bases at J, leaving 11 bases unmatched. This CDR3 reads CASRAGLAGSYEQYF. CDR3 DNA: TGTGCCAGCAGGGCCGGGCTAGCGGGTTCTTACGAGCAGTACTTC.

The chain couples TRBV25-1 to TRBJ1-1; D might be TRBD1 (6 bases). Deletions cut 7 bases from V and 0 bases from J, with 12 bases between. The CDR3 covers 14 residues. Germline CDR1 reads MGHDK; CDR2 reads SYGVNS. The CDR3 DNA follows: TGTGCCAGCAAGCAACAGGGAATGAACACTGAAGCTTTCTTT. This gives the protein CASKQQGMNTEAFF.

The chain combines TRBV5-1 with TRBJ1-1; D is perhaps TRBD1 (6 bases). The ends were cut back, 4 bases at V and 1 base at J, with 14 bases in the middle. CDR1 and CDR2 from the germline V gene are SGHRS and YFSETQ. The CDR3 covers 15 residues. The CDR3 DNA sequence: TGCGCCAGCAGCAAACAGCCAGGGGCGAACACTGAAGCTTTCTTT. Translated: CASSKQPGANTEAFF.

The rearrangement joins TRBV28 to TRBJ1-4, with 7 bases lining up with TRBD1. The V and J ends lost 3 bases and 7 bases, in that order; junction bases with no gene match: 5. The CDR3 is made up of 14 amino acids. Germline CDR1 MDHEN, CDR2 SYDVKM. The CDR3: CASSFDRVSEKLFF. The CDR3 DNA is TGTGCCAGCAGTTTCGACAGGGTTAGTGAAAAACTGTTTTTT.

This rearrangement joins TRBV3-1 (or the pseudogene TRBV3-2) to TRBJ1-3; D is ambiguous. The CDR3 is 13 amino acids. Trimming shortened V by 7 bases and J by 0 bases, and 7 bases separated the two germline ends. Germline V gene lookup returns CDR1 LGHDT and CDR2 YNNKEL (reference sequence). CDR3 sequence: CASKESSGNTIYF. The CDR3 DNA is TGTGCCAGCAAGGAGAGCTCTGGAAACACCATATATTTT.

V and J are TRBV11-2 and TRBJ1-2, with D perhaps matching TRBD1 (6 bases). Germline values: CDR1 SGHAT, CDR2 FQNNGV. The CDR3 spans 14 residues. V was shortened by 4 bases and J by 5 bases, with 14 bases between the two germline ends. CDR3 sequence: CASSSLRGAYGYTF. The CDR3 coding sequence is TGTGCCAGCAGCTCTTTGCGGGGGGCGTATGGCTACACCTTC.